Detailed here is one TCR beta chain. This clonotype has just a few counts. No cognate antigen has been identified for it. One base away there is no much larger clone; base qualities are not given. This record belongs to a study of T cell repertoires in cytomegalovirus infection (dated by TCRdb to about 2019). About the full investigation: Alongside well-studied HLA-B-restricted epitopes, the peptide stimulations were aimed at recently identified HLA-C-restricted CMV epitopes, whose presentation resists viral immunomodulation. Because public TCR beta signatures pointed to carriage of CMV infection together with the matching HLA type, the HLA type of each donor mattered for the analysis.

What the treatment or condition label conveys for this sample: in vitro stimulation with specific CMV peptide epitopes to enrich CMV-specific T cells. The trim is 5 bases for V and 1 base for J, with a gap of 14 bases between the germline ends. The CDR3 runs 15 residues from the cysteine to the phenylalanine. The only DNA kept is the CDR3, 45 bases in frame from the first base. Taken from the germline V gene, the CDR1 and CDR2 loops are SGHTA and FQGNSA. The reads were generated on an Illumina HiSeq 1500. TCRdb reworked the public reads: Q25 trimming with fastp, MiXCR clone assembly, productive beta chains retained. Rows are unified per CDR3 protein, each entry keeping the most common DNA and genes. The sample includes some 310,000 distinct CDR3 sequences, with roughly 25% observed a single time. The biggest ten clones account for about 14% of the sample. Results the study describes overall, beyond this receptor: Cumulative frequency of public TCR beta family members discriminated carriers of CMV infection plus the relevant HLA type in this cohort and an independent roughly 320-donor cohort. In the ex vivo response, HLA-C-restricted CMV-specific TCR beta clonotypes were dominant, and in two of eight donors the single most frequent clonotype came from this HLA-C-restricted group.

Recombination connected TRBV7-2 to TRBJ2-5; the D segment may tentatively be TRBD1 or TRBD2, each giving 6 matched bases. Sequencing was performed on cultured PBMCs, taken from culture after CMV antigen stimulation. The clonotype originates from a human donor in good health (CMV status not recorded). Some clones in this sample may be carry-over from other donors' samples. The CDR3 region reads CASSLKGGPQETQYF. DNA sequence: TGTGCCAGCAGCCTTAAGGGGGGCCCCCAAGAGACCCAGTACTTC.